This T cell receptor (beta chain) appears in the sequencing data of a study of cytomegalovirus exposure and HLA in healthy donors. PCR involved 60 Vbeta and 13 Jbeta primers. Using immunoSEQ multiplex PCR, the repertoire was profiled, and TCRdb retains in-frame clones only, with some absent. The table shows more than 200,000 clones, with 82% occurring only once. CDR3 length equals 14 residues. The germline V gene encodes CDR1 SNHLY and CDR2 FYNNEI. V lost 2 bases to trimming and J lost 1 base, with 6 bases between them. The chain employs TRBV2 and TRBJ1-5, with a possible D match to TRBD1 (5 bases). This TCR was recovered from a man aged 40-49 years in good health and CMV-seropositive. Sequences were obtained from PBMCs. CDR3 amino acids: CASSERQSNQPQHF. In nucleotides, the CDR3 is TGTGCCAGCAGTGAAAGACAGAGCAATCAGCCCCAGCATTTT.